This TCR beta chain was retrieved from a study of cytomegalovirus exposure and HLA in healthy donors. Notes on the study in general: The study flagged approximately 180 TCR beta chains as cytomegalovirus-associated. V- and J-gene trimming in TCR beta was tied to a missense DCLRE1C variant by an analysis performed later.

J gave up 7 bases and V 0 bases, and 5 bases lay outside the gene matches. The CDR3 loop spans 13 amino acids. CDR1 and CDR2 from the germline V gene are SQVTM and ANQGSEA. Turning to this clone: Its target is not known.

It was with 60 Vbeta and 13 Jbeta primers that the PCR ran. Produced via immunoSEQ multiplex PCR; TCRdb's table is partial and in-frame only. This table holds around 58,000 clones, approximately 71% found once. This sequence originates from a man aged 40-55 years in good health and CMV-seropositive. The V call is TRBV29-1, the J call TRBJ1-1; 7 bases map to TRBD1. The specimen was PBMCs. The CDR3 DNA reads TGCAGCGTTGAAGAGACAGGGCTCATTGAAGCTTTCTTT. Translating gives CSVEETGLIEAFF. Looking up the rest from reference TRBV29-1 and TRBJ1-1 gives the full variable domain: SAVISQKPSRDICQRGTSLTIQCQVDSQVTMMFWYRQQPGQSLTLIATANQGSEATYESGFVIDKFPISRPNLTFSTLTVSNMSPEDSSIYLCSVEETGLIEAFFGQGTRLTVV.